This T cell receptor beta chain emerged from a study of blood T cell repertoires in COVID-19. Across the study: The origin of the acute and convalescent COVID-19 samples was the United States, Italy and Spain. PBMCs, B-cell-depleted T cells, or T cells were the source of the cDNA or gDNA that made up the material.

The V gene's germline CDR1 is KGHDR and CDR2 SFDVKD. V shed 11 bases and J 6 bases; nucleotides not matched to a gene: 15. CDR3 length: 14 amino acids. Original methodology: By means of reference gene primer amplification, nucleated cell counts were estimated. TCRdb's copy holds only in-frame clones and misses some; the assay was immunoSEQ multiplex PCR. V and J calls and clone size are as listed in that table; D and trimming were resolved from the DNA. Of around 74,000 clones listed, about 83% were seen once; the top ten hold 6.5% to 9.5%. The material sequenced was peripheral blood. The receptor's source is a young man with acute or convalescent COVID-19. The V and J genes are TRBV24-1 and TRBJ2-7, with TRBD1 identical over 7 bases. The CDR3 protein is CANSRDSLISEQYF. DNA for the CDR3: TGTGCCAACTCCCGGGACAGCCTCATTAGCGAGCAGTACTTC.